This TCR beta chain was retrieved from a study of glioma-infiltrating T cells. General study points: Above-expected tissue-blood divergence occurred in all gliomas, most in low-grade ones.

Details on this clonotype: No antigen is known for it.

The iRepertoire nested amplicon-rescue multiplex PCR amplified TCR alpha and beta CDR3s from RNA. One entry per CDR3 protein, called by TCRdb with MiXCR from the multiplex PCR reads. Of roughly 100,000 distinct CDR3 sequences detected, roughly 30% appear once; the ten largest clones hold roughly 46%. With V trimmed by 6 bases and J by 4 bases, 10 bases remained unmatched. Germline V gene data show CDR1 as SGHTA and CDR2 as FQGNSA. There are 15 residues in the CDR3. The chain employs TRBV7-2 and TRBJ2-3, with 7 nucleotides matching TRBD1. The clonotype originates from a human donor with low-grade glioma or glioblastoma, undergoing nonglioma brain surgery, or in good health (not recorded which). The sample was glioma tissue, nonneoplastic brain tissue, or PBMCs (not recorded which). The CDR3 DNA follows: TGTGCCAGCAGTTACAGGGGTCTCCCCGCAGATACGCAGTATTTT. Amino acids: CASSYRGLPADTQYF.